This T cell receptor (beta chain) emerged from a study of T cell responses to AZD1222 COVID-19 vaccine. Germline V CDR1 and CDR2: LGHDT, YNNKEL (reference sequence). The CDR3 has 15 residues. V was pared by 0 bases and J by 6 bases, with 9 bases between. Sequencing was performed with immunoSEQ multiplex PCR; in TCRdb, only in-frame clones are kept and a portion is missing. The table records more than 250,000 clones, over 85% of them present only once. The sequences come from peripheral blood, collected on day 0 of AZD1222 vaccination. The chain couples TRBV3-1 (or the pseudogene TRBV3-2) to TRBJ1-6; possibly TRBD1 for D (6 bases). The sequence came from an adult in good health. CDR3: CASSQDWGPNSPLHF. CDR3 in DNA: TGTGCCAGCAGCCAAGATTGGGGGCCTAATTCACCCCTCCACTTT.